This TCR beta chain came from a study of CD8 T cells in ankylosing spondylitis. Whole-study findings and limits: Apparently characteristic of ankylosing spondylitis blood was a TCR beta motif (under ten highly homologous variants). Some motif variants were previously reported in reactive arthritis synovial fluid and blood. The authors reported significant enrichment of disease-linked clones in matched ankylosing spondylitis synovial fluid.

Researchers built TCR beta libraries using quantitative 5'-RACE with molecular barcodes. TCRdb called the 5' RACE reads again in MiXCR, with one record for every CDR3 protein. In the table there are 750,000 to 850,000 distinct CDR3 sequences, roughly 10% of which are singletons. This clonotype was recorded a few times. As yet, its antigen is unknown. Germline V gene lookup returns CDR1 SGHRS and CDR2 YFSETQ. CDR3 length: 14 amino acids. Germline trimming cut 2 bases from V and 5 bases from J; bases unmatched to any gene: 6. The clonotype comes from a male donor with ankylosing spondylitis. Input material: blood, either unsorted or a sorted T cell fraction (not recorded which). The genes are TRBV5-1 and TRBJ2-5; 7 nucleotides agree with TRBD2. The DNA of the CDR3 is TGCGCCAGCAGCTTAAGTGCGGGAGTGGAGACCCAGTACTTC. Translating gives CASSLSAGVETQYF.